The clone carrying this TCR beta chain has a handful of counts. The sample originates from a study of blood T cell repertoires in COVID-19. Study-level background: Samples came from the United States, Italy and Spain, spanning acute and convalescent COVID-19. PBMCs, B-cell-depleted T cells, or T cells were the source of the cDNA or gDNA that made up the material.

The authors' processing: Researchers report that nucleated cell counts were estimated from reference gene primer amplification. TCRdb's table, derived via immunoSEQ multiplex PCR, lists solely in-frame clones and lacks some. Clone size and V and J calls were adopted from that table, with D and trimming inferred from the DNA. Of under 250,000 clones detected, around 84% appear once; the ten largest clones hold about 5.1%. Trimming shortened V by 4 bases and J by 7 bases, and 4 bases separated the two germline ends. Germline assignment: CDR1 SGHTA and CDR2 FQGNSA. CDR3 size: 11 residues. This sequence joins TRBV7-2 and TRBJ1-4; D gene unclear. This clonotype was sampled from a woman in her sixties or seventies who had recovered from COVID-19. The sequenced material came from peripheral blood. CDR3 sequence: CASSSGEKLFF. The CDR3, as DNA: TGTGCCAGCAGCTCGGGTGAAAAACTGTTTTTT.